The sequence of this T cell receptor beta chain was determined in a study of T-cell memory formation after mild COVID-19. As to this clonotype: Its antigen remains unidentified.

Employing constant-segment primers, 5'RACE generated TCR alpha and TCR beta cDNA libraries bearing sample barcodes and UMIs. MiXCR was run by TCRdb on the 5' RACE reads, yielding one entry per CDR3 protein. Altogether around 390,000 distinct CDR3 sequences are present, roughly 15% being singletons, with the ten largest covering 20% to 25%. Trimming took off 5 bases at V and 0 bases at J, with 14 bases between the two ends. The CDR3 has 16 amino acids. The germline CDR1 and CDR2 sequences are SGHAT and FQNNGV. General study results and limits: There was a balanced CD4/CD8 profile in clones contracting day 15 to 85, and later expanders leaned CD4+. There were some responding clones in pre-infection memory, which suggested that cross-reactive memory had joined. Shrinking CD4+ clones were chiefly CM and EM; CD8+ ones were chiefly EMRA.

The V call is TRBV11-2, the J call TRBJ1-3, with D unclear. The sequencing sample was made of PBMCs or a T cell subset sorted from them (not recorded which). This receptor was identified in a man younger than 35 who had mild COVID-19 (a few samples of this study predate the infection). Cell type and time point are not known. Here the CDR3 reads CASSPTRSSSGNTIYF. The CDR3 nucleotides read TGTGCCAGCAGCCCAACAAGGTCGAGCTCTGGAAACACCATATATTTT.